This T cell receptor (beta chain) emerged from a study of blood T cell repertoires in COVID-19. Study overall: Italy, Spain and the United States were the sources of the convalescent and acute COVID-19 samples. PBMCs, B-cell-depleted T cells, or T cells provided the cDNA or gDNA that made up the material.

In the original workflow: For nucleated cells, counts were estimated from reference gene primer amplification. Sequencing used immunoSEQ multiplex PCR; TCRdb keeps in-frame clones, though not all of them. V, J and clone size are those of that table, while D and trimming were read from the DNA. The sample carries around 170,000 clones, roughly 74% recorded once. Germline values: CDR1 SGHAT, CDR2 FQNNGV. The CDR3 totals 17 residues. J gave up 1 base and V 5 bases, and 13 bases lay outside the gene matches. Material: peripheral blood. The V call is TRBV11-2, the J call TRBJ2-5; 7 bases match TRBD2. This sequence was found in a woman aged 80 or over with acute or convalescent COVID-19. DNA of the CDR3: TGTGCCAGCAGCCCAATCCCCCGGACTAGGTCCCAAGAGACCCAGTACTTC. Translated, it gives CASSPIPRTRSQETQYF.